The rows below give T cell receptor beta chains drawn from one sample of a study of spatial heterogeneity in lung cancer. MiXCR was run by TCRdb on the 5' RACE reads, yielding one entry per CDR3 protein. In the table there are under 100,000 distinct CDR3 sequences, roughly 9.5% of which are singletons. Sequencing used PBMCs, obtained at surgery. These receptors originate from a male donor with early-stage non-small cell lung cancer. The CDR3 runs from the conserved cysteine through the conserved F or W. The order of the fields is D gene, clone size, J gene, V gene, CDR3 protein, CDR3 DNA. D genes are given only for firm matches. Size is omitted from some rows. Given values are once, few, many or a class for expanded clones.

>.|many|TRBJ2-7|TRBV28
CASSPVGYYEQYF
TGTGCCAGCAGTCCGGTGGGCTACTACGAGCAGTACTTC
>TRBD1|many|TRBJ2-5|TRBV20-1
CSVGTGQETQYF
TGCAGTGTGGGGACAGGGCAAGAGACCCAGTACTTC
>.|.|TRBJ2-7|TRBV6-2/TRBV6-3
CASTSHPSPYEQYF
TGTGCCAGCACCTCACATCCTTCCCCCTACGAGCAGTACTTC
>.|.|TRBJ2-3|TRBV29-1
CSVVEGSTDTQYF
TGCAGCGTTGTTGAGGGTAGCACAGATACGCAGTATTTT
>TRBD1|.|TRBJ1-1|TRBV12-3/TRBV12-4
CASSLHRGGMNTEAFF
TGTGCCAGCAGTTTACACAGGGGAGGGATGAACACTGAAGCTTTCTTT
>TRBD1|.|TRBJ1-6|TRBV7-2
CASSPRTGGHSPLHF
TGTGCCAGCAGCCCGCGGACAGGGGGGCATTCACCCCTCCACTTT
>.|many|TRBJ2-5|TRBV5-1
CASSPSGTLGQTQYF
TGCGCCAGCAGCCCTTCAGGGACACTGGGGCAAACCCAGTACTTC
>.|many|TRBJ2-7|TRBV29-1
CSVVDIRASYEQYF
TGCAGCGTTGTAGACATCCGGGCGTCCTACGAGCAGTACTTC
>.|few|TRBJ2-7|TRBV5-1
CASSLPGLTSYEQYF
TGCGCCAGCAGCTTACCGGGACTTACCAGCTACGAGCAGTACTTC
>.|few|TRBJ1-4|TRBV5-1
CASSLEWSEKLFF
TGCGCCAGCAGCTTGGAGTGGTCTGAAAAACTGTTTTTT
>.|many|TRBJ2-7|TRBV5-5
CASSLDRQVFEQYF
TGTGCCAGCAGCTTGGATAGACAGGTCTTCGAGCAGTACTTC
>TRBD2|.|TRBJ2-6|TRBV7-2
CASSFLAGAPGANVLTF
TGTGCCAGCAGCTTTCTAGCGGGAGCCCCTGGGGCCAACGTCCTGACTTTC
>.|many|TRBJ2-3|TRBV2
CASSVMGLTDTQYF
TGTGCCAGCAGTGTAATGGGGCTCACAGATACGCAGTATTTT
>.|many|TRBJ2-3|TRBV19
CASSISTPRADTQYF
TGTGCCAGTAGTATATCTACACCGCGGGCAGATACGCAGTATTTT
>.|few|TRBJ2-5|TRBV2
CASILPGLQETQYF
TGTGCCAGCATACTACCGGGACTCCAAGAGACCCAGTACTTC
>.|.|TRBJ2-7|TRBV29-1
CSVGDYEQYF
TGCAGCGTTGGGGATTACGAGCAGTACTTC
>.|few|TRBJ2-4|TRBV6-6
CASSYGIQGIQYF
TGTGCCAGCAGTTACGGGATACAGGGCATTCAGTACTTC
>TRBD1|.|TRBJ1-1|TRBV6-1
CASSDRVTEAFF
TGTGCCAGCAGCGACAGGGTCACTGAAGCTTTCTTT
>TRBD1|few|TRBJ2-7|TRBV4-2
CASSRPGQGFEQYF
TGTGCCAGCAGCCGGCCGGGACAGGGGTTCGAGCAGTACTTC
>.|few|TRBJ2-3|TRBV24-1
CATSDAGKLDTQYF
TGTGCCACCAGTGATGCGGGAAAGTTGGATACGCAGTATTTT
>TRBD1|many|TRBJ2-1|TRBV28
CASSFRDRAGNEQFF
TGTGCCAGCAGTTTCCGGGACAGGGCCGGCAATGAGCAGTTCTTC
>TRBD1|.|TRBJ1-2|TRBV6-1
CASRYRGREYGYTF
TGTGCCAGCAGGTACAGGGGGCGCGAGTATGGCTACACCTTC
>.|few|TRBJ1-1|TRBV7-2
CASSSTVMNTEAFF
TGTGCCAGCAGCTCGACAGTTATGAACACTGAAGCTTTCTTT
>.|.|TRBJ2-3|TRBV28
CAAKQADTQYF
TGTGCCGCCAAACAGGCAGATACGCAGTATTTT
>.|few|TRBJ2-5|TRBV4-2
CASSPERTEQETQYF
TGTGCCAGCAGCCCCGAGCGGACGGAACAAGAGACCCAGTACTTC
>TRBD2|.|TRBJ2-1|TRBV29-1
CSVETSGGHYNEQFF
TGCAGCGTTGAGACTAGCGGGGGCCACTACAATGAGCAGTTCTTC
>.|.|TRBJ1-6|TRBV19
CASRKLTGLSSYNSPLHF
TGTGCCAGTAGGAAATTGACGGGATTAAGCTCCTATAATTCACCCCTCCACTTT
>TRBD1|many|TRBJ2-7|TRBV5-1
CASSARDSLYEQYF
TGCGCCAGCAGCGCTCGGGACAGCCTTTACGAGCAGTACTTC
>TRBD2|few|TRBJ2-1|TRBV5-1
CASSLGLAGEQFF
TGCGCCAGCAGCTTGGGACTAGCGGGAGAGCAGTTCTTC